Here is one TCR beta chain with its context. This clone's antigen is unknown. No base qualities exist here, and no much larger clone lies one base off it. V is clipped by 4 bases and J by 3 bases, and the sequence between their germline boundaries is 13 bases long. CDR1 and CDR2, per the germline V gene, are SGHTA and FQGNSA. From the cysteine through the phenylalanine, the CDR3 covers 15 amino acids. The sequence is cut down to CDR3 DNA, 45 bases in frame from base 1. The immunoSEQ Assay, a bias-controlled multiplex PCR, was used to amplify TCRbeta CDR3 regions from genomic DNA. The original pipeline was this. Within the assay, amplification of reference gene primers was used to estimate how many nucleated cells each sample contained. Sequence reads were collapsed and filtered to measure the absolute abundance of every unique TCRbeta CDR3 rearrangement. For each sample, productive Simpson clonality was calculated by taking the square root of Simpson's diversity index across productive rearrangements. TCRdb's version of the immuneACCESS table is confined to in-frame rearrangements and falls short of the full clone set. An unresolved V gene accounts for under half of the shortfall where checked; the remainder is of unknown origin. The V and J calls and the clone size are those of that table, but D and trimming were determined from the DNA. Across this sample there are just over 75,000 clones, with less than 90% seen only once. The ten largest clones represent roughly 3.5% of the sample.

This record comes from a study of blood T cell repertoires in COVID-19 (TCRdb year 2020). For the wider study: Samples covering the acute and convalescent phases of COVID-19 were provided by collaborators in the United States, Italy and Spain. The material from the prospective study consisted of cDNA or gDNA derived from T cells, B-cell-depleted T cells, or PBMCs. A de-identified subject ID, COVID-19 status, age in years and sex were almost always included in the sample metadata. Subjects who had been exposed to COVID-19, were actively infected with it, or had recovered from it provided the deeply sampled blood TCRbeta repertoires that made up the dataset. Where available, HLA class I and class II types were taken from metadata supplied by the sample provider and were not determined by assay-based typing. The samples were drawn from the first 160 participants of the ongoing ImmuneRACE study and from some 1,300 subjects provided by 6 global collaborators. A freely available public database, intended as a resource for researchers studying the immune response to SARS-CoV-2, is where the repertoires were released. Overall study results and their limits: The amount of clinical and demographic metadata varied by source and participant and was provided uncurated.

The collaborating institutions used their own protocols to collect whole blood in K2EDTA tubes. Collaborator samples were shipped for TCRbeta analysis as frozen whole blood, isolated PBMCs, or DNA extracted from either sample type. The TCR was taken from a man over 45 with acute or convalescent COVID-19. Sequenced: peripheral blood. The sequence joins TRBV7-2 to TRBJ1-3; the D gene is unclear. At the DNA level, the sequence is TGTGCCAGCAGCTCTCGATCGGCTAGTGGAAACACCATATATTTT. This yields the protein CASSSRSASGNTIYF.